This record looks at one T cell receptor beta chain sequence and its context. These data belong to a study of shared clonotypes between healthy human individuals. This CDR3 is built from 18 residues. CDR1 is SGHTS and CDR2 is YDEGEE in the germline V gene. The J segment lost 0 bases and the V segment lost 4 bases, leaving 12 bases of the junction unmatched. Healthy HIV-negative adults without recent acute infections or vaccinations served as donors. The repertoire was sequenced with immunoSEQ multiplex PCR; TCRdb's copy has only in-frame clones and lacks some. The table has 950,000 to 1,100,000 clones, about 75% seen once.

The chain has TRBV5-8 and TRBJ1-4; 7 bases fit TRBD1. Source material: memory CD4+ T cells sorted from blood. Subset here: CD45RA-negative fraction. The origin of this receptor is a man younger than 30 in good health. CDR3 loop: CASSHRTGALTTNEKLFF. In DNA, the CDR3 is TGTGCCAGCAGCCATCGGACAGGCGCCCTTACAACTAATGAAAAACTGTTTTTT.